The text below deals with one T cell receptor (beta chain). Its target antigen remains unknown. No base quality values were provided; no much bigger clone lies one nucleotide off. Trimming takes 4 bases off V and 4 bases off J; junction bases not matched to a gene: 3. The germline V gene (reference sequence) gives CDR1 as MNHEY and CDR2 as SMNVEV. From the cysteine through the phenylalanine, the CDR3 covers 15 amino acids. Only CDR3 DNA is held: 45 bases, read in frame from base 1. This sample's treatment or condition label indicates: randomized to nivolumab then ipilimumab (arm A) or the reverse (arm B). No trial patient had received prior DNA-damaging chemotherapy. On a FACS Aria II flow cytometer, live CD3+CD8+ cells that were negative for CD19 and CD56 were sorted from thawed PBMCs. Samples were obtained from patients with melanoma enrolled in CheckMate 064, a randomized, open-label phase II trial of sequential checkpoint blockade. Peripheral blood mononuclear cells were collected by leukapheresis, purified with Ficoll-Paque, and frozen in human serum with around 10% DMSO. Right after sorting, the blood CD3+CD8+ cells were verified to be >98% pure, and DNA extraction followed.

The immunoSEQ Assay was used to immunosequence TCRbeta CDR3 regions from genomic DNA. Before high-throughput sequencing, the genomic DNA was amplified using bias-controlled multiplex PCR. Concerning the study's data processing: To quantify the absolute abundance of each unique TCRbeta CDR3 region, the sequences were collapsed and filtered. Clonality was defined as 1 minus Pielou's evenness and was calculated using productive rearrangements only. Clones with significantly greater frequencies in on-treatment versus baseline samples were identified using a previously published method. In its TCRdb copy, this immuneACCESS table keeps in-frame sequences only and misses some clones. Where compared with another copy, unresolved V genes explain less than half of these, and the others have no known cause. The DNA gave D and trimming, while V, J and clone size come from that table. This sample holds 25,000 to 35,000 clones; 83% were observed only once. Clones ranked in the top ten supply around 16% of the sample.

This sample stems from a study of sequential checkpoint blockade in melanoma (dated by TCRdb to the late 2010s). Study-wide context: In a 1:1 randomization, patients received either first-line nivolumab then ipilimumab (arm A) or ipilimumab then nivolumab (arm B). Maintenance nivolumab was given following each of the two trial sequences.

Results the study describes overall, beyond this receptor: The model for predicting response that combines TCR metrics with mutation burden needs to be validated in larger, independent patient cohorts.

Here the sequenced sample was CD8+ T cells sorted from blood (inferred from file names), taken from a patient given nivolumab and ipilimumab in sequence. This TCR derives from a human donor with melanoma. In this chain, TRBV27 is recombined with TRBJ2-2; 10 bases in the middle match TRBD1. The nucleotide sequence is TGTGCCAGCAGTTCCGGGACAGGGGTCACCGGGGAGCTGTTTTTT. Its coded protein is CASSSGTGVTGELFF.